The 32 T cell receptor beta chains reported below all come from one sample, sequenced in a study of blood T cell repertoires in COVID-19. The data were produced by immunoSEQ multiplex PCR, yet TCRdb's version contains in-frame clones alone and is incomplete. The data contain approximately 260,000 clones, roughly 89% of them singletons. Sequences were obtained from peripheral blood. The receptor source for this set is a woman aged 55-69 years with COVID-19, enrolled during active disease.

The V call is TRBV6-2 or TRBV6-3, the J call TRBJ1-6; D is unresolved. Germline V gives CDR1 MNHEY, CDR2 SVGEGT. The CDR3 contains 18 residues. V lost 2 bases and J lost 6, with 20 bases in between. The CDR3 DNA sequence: TGTGCCAGCAGTTACCGGCAGGATTACGCTGGGTTTAATTCACCCCTCCACTTT. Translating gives CASSYRQDYAGFNSPLHF.

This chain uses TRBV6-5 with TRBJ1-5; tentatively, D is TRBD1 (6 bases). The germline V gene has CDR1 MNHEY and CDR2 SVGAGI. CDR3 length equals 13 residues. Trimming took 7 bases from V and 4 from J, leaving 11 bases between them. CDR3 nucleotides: TGTGCCAGCAATCAGGGGTTAAATCAGCCCCAGCATTTT. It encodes CASNQGLNQPQHF.

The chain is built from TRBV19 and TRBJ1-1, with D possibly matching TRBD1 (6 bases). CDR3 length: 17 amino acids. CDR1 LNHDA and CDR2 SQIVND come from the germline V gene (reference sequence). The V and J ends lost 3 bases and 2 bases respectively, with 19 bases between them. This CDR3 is CASSIGGGLLGNTEAFF. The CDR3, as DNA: TGTGCCAGTAGTATTGGTGGGGGCCTCTTGGGCAACACTGAAGCTTTCTTT. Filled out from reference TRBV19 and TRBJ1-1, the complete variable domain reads DGGITQSPKYLFRKEGQNVTLSCEQNLNHDAMYWYRQDPGQGLRLIYYSQIVNDFQKGDIAEGYSVSREKKESFPLTVTSAQKNPTAFYLCASSIGGGLLGNTEAFFGQGTRLTVV.

The CDR3 loop is CATSRDPTGDTEAFF. For the CDR3, the DNA is TGTGCCACCAGCAGAGACCCCACAGGGGACACTGAAGCTTTCTTT. The V and J genes are TRBV15 and TRBJ1-1, with 7 bases lining up with TRBD1. J gave up 3 bases and V 0 bases, and 4 bases lay outside the gene matches. The germline gives CDR1 LNHNV, CDR2 YYDKDF (reference sequence). CDR3 length equals 15 residues.

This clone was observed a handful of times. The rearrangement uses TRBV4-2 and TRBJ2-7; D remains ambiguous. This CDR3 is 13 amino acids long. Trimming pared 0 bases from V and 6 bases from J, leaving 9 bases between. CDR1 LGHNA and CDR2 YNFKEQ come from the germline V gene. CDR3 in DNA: TGTGCCAGCAGCCAAGATCGGTCGGTCGAGCAGTACTTC. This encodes CASSQDRSVEQYF.

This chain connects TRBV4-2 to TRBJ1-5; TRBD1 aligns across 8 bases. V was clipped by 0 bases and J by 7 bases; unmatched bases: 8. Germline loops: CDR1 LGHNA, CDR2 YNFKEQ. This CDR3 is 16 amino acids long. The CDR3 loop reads CASSQEGQGAGQPQHF. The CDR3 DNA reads TGTGCCAGCAGCCAAGAAGGGCAGGGGGCAGGGCAGCCCCAGCATTTT.

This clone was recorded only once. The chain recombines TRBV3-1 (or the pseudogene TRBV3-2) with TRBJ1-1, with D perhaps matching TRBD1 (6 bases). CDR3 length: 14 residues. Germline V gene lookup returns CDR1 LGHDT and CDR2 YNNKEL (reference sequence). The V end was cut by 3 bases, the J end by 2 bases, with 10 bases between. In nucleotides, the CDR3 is TGTGCCAGCAGCCAGACGACAGGAAACACTGAAGCTTTCTTT. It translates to CASSQTTGNTEAFF.

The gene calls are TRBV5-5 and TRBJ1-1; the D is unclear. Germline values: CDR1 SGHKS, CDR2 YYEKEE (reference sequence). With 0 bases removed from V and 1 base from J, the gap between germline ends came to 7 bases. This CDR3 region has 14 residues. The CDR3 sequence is CASSLAAENTEAFF. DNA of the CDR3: TGTGCCAGCAGCTTGGCCGCAGAGAACACTGAAGCTTTCTTT.

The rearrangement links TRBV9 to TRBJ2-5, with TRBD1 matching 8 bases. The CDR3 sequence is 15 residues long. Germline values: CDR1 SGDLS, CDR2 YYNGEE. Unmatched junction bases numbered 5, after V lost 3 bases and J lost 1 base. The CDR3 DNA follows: TGTGCCAGCAGCGCGCAGGGACAGGCCCAAGAGACCCAGTACTTC. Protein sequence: CASSAQGQAQETQYF. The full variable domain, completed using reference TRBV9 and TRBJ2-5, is DSGVTQTPKHLITATGQRVTLRCSPRSGDLSVYWYQQSLDQGLQFLIQYYNGEERAKGNILERFSAQQFPDLHSELNLSSLELGDSALYFCASSAQGQAQETQYFGPGTRLLVL.

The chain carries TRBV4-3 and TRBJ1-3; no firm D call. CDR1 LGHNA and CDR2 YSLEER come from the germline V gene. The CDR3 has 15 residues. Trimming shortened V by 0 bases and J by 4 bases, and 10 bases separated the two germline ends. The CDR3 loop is CASSQDSVQGNTIYF. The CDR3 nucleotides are TGCGCCAGCAGCCAAGACTCAGTACAGGGAAACACCATATATTTT.

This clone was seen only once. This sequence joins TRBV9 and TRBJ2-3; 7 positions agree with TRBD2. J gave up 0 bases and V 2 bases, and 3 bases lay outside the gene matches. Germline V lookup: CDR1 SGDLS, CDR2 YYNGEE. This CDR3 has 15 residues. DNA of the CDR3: TGTGCCAGCAGCGTCTGGGGGGGGAGCACAGATACGCAGTATTTT. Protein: CASSVWGGSTDTQYF.

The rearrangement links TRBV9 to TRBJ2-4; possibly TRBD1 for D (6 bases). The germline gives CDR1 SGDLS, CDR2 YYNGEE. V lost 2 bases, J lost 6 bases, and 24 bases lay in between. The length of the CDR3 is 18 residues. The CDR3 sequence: CASSVSATAGVRGNIQYF. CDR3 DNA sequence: TGTGCCAGCAGCGTTTCAGCCACAGCAGGGGTCCGGGGAAACATTCAGTACTTC.

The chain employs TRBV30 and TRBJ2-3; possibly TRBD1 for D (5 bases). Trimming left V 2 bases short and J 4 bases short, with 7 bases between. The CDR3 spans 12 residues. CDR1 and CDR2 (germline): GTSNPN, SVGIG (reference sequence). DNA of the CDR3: TGTGCCTGGAGTCAAGGGGCAGATACGCAGTATTTT. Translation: CAWSQGADTQYF.

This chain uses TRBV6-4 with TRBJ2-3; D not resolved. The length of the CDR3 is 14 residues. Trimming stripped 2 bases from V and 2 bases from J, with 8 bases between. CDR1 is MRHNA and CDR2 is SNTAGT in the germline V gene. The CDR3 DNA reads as TGTGCCAGCAGTGACCGTGGCACCACAGATACGCAGTATTTT. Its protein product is CASSDRGTTDTQYF.

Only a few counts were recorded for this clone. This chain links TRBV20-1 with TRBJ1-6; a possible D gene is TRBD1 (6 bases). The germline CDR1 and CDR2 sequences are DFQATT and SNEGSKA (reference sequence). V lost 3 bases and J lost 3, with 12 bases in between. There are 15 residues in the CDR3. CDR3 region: CSASPRGNYNSPLHF. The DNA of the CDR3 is TGCAGTGCTAGTCCTAGGGGGAACTATAATTCACCCCTCCACTTT.

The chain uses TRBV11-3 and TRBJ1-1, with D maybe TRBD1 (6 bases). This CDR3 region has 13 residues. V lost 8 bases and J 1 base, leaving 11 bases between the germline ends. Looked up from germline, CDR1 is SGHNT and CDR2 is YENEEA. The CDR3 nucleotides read TGTGCCAGCGCCACAGGGTCGAACACTGAAGCTTTCTTT. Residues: CASATGSNTEAFF.

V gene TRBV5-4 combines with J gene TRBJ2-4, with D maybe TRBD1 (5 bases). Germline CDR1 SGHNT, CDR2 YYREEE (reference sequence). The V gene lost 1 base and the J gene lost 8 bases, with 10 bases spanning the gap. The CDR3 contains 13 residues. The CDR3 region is CASSLSRVDIQYF. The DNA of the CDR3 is TGTGCCAGCAGCTTGTCCAGGGTTGACATTCAGTACTTC.

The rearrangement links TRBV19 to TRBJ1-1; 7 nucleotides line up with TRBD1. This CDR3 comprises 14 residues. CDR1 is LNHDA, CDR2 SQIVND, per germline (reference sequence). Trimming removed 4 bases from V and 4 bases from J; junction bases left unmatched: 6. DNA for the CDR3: TGTGCCAGTAGTACGACAGGGAAGGGCACTGAAGCTTTCTTT. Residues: CASSTTGKGTEAFF.

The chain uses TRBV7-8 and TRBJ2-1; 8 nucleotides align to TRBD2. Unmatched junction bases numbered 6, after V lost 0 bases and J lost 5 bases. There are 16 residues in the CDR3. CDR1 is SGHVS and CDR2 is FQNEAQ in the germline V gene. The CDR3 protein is CASSLAGGGRHNEQFF. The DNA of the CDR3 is TGTGCCAGCAGCTTAGCGGGCGGGGGGCGACACAATGAGCAGTTCTTC.

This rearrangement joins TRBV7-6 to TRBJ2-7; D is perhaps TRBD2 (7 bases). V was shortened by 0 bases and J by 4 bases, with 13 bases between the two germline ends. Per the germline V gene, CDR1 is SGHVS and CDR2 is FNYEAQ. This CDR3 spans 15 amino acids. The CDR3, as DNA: TGTGCCAGCAGCTTAGCCGCGGGGGCGCGATACGAGCAGTACTTC. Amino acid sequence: CASSLAAGARYEQYF.

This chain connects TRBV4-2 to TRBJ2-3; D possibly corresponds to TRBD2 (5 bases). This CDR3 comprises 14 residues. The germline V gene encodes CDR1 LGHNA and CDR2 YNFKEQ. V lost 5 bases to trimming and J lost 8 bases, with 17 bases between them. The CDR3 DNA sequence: TGTGCCAGCAGCGATTCGGACTTGCCACGTACGCAGTATTTT. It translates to CASSDSDLPRTQYF.

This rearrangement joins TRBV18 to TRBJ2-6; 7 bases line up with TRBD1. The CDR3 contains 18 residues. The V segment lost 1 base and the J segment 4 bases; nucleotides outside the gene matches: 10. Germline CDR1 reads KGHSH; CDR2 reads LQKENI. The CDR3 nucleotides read TGTGCCAGCTCACCACAACAGGGGATGGGGCCGGGGGCCAACGTCCTGACTTTC. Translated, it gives CASSPQQGMGPGANVLTF.

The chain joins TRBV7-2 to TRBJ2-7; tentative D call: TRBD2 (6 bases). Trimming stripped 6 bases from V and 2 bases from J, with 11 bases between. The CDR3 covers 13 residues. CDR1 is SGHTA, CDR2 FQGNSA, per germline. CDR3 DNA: TGTGCCAGCAGTATTAGCGGTCCCTACGAGCAGTACTTC. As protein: CASSISGPYEQYF.

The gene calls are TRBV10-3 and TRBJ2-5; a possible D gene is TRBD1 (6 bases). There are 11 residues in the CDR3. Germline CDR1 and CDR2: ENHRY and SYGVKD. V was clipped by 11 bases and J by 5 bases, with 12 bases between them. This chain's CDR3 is CASRQGETQYF. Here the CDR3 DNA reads TGTGCCTCCCGCCAGGGGGAGACCCAGTACTTC.

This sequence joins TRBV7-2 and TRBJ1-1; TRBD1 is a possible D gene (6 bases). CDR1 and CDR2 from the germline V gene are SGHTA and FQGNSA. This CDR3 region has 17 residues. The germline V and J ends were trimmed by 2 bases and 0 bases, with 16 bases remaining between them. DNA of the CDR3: TGTGCCAGCAGCTTATCCCGATGGCAGGGGATGAACACTGAAGCTTTCTTT. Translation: CASSLSRWQGMNTEAFF.

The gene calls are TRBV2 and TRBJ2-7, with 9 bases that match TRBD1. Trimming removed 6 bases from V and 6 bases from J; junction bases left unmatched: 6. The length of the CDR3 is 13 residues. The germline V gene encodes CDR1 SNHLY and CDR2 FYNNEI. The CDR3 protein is CASRSTGGGEQYF. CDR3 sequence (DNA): TGTGCCAGCAGATCGACAGGGGGTGGCGAGCAGTACTTC. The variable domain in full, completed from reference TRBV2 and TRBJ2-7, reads EPEVTQTPSHQVTQMGQEVILRCVPISNHLYFYWYRQILGQKVEFLVSFYNNEISEKSEIFDDQFSVERPDGSNFTLKIRSTKLEDSAMYFCASRSTGGGEQYFGPGTRLTVT.

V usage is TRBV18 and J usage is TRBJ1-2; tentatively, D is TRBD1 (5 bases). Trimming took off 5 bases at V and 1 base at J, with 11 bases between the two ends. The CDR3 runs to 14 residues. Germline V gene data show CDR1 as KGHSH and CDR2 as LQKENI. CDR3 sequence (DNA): TGTGCCAGCTCAGCGGGGGAGGGTAACTATGGCTACACCTTC. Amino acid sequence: CASSAGEGNYGYTF.

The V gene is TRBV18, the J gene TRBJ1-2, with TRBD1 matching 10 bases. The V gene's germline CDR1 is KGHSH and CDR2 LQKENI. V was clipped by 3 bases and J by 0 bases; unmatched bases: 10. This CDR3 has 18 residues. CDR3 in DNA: TGTGCCAGCTCACCTCCCCAAGGACAGGGGGTTACTAACTATGGCTACACCTTC. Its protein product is CASSPPQGQGVTNYGYTF.

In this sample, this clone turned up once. CDR3 bases: TGTGCCAGCAGCCGGACAGCGAACACTGAAGCTTTCTTT. Translating it yields CASSRTANTEAFF. The genes are TRBV3-1 (or the pseudogene TRBV3-2) and TRBJ1-1; the D gene is possibly TRBD1 (6 bases). Per germline, CDR1 LGHDT and CDR2 YNNKEL (reference sequence). This CDR3 has 13 residues. V gave up 4 bases and J gave up 1 base, with 7 bases separating them.

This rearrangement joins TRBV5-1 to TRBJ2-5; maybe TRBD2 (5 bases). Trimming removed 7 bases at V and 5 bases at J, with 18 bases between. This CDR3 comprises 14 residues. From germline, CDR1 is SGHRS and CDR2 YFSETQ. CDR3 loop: CASSPPGSQETQYF. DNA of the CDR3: TGCGCCAGCTCGCCCCCGGGGTCACAGGAGACCCAGTACTTC.

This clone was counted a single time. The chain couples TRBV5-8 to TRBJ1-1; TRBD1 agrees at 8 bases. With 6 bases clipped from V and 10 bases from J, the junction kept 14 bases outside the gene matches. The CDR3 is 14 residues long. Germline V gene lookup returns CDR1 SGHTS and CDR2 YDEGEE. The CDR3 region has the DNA TGTGCCAGCAACAAGTTCGGGACAGGATCAGGAGCTTTCTTT. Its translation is CASNKFGTGSGAFF. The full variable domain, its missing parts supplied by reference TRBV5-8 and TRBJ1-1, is EAGVTQSPTHLIKTRGQQATLRCSPISGHTSVYWYQQALGLGLQFLLWYDEGEERNRGNFPPRFSGRQFPNYSSELNVNALELEDSALYLCASNKFGTGSGAFFGQGTRLTVV.

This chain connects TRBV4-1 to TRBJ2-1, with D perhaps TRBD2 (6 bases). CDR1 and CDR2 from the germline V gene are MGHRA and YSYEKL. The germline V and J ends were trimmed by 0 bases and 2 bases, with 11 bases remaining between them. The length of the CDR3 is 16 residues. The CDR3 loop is CASSQDWRATYNEQFF. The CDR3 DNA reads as TGCGCCAGCAGCCAAGATTGGAGGGCTACCTACAATGAGCAGTTCTTC.